These 26 T cell receptor beta chains came from one sample sequenced in a study of T cell responses to AZD1222 COVID-19 vaccine. The repertoire was sequenced with immunoSEQ multiplex PCR; TCRdb's copy has only in-frame clones and lacks some. The sample lists about 120,000 clones; roughly 90% were seen once. The input for sequencing was peripheral blood, taken on day 0 of AZD1222 vaccination. The receptors come from an adult in good health.

V is TRBV7-6 and J is TRBJ2-3; 7 bases align to TRBD1. CDR3 length equals 15 residues. J lost 6 bases, V lost 2 bases, and 8 bases had no gene match. Looked up from germline, CDR1 is SGHVS and CDR2 is FNYEAQ. This chain's CDR3 is CASSLRQGEMDTQYF. For the CDR3, the DNA is TGTGCCAGCAGCTTACGACAGGGTGAGATGGATACGCAGTATTTT.

The gene calls are TRBV6-5 and TRBJ2-6, with D unclear. Germline assignment: CDR1 MNHEY and CDR2 SVGAGI. Trimming cost V 2 bases and J 0 bases, with 2 bases left between them. The CDR3 spans 14 residues. The CDR3 DNA follows: TGTGCCAGCAGTTACGACTCTGGGGCCAACGTCCTGACTTTC. This translates into CASSYDSGANVLTF.

This chain links TRBV1 with TRBJ1-5; the table's D call, TRBD1, was not checked against the DNA. TRBV1 is a listed pseudogene. The CDR3 consists of 13 residues. The CDR3 DNA follows: TGCACCAGCAGCCATCGACAGGTTCAGCCCCAGCATTTT. This codes for CTSSHRQVQPQHF.

This rearrangement joins TRBV6-2 or TRBV6-3 to TRBJ2-7; D is perhaps TRBD1 (7 bases). V dropped 4 bases and J dropped 4 bases, with 11 bases sitting between them. CDR1 MNHEY and CDR2 SVGEGT come from the germline V gene. The CDR3 sequence is 13 residues long. This CDR3 is CASSFSGGYEQYF. CDR3 sequence (DNA): TGTGCCAGCAGTTTTTCAGGGGGGTACGAGCAGTACTTC.

This clone was recorded once. The chain has TRBV7-9 and TRBJ2-5; 9 bases are shared with TRBD1. The CDR3 length is 17 residues. Germline V gene lookup returns CDR1 SEHNR and CDR2 FQNEAQ (reference sequence). The ends lost 2 bases at V and 5 bases at J; junction bases unmatched: 12. This CDR3 reads CASSLRPTGTGRETQYF. The CDR3 bases are TGTGCCAGCAGCTTACGGCCGACTGGGACAGGGAGGGAGACCCAGTACTTC.

This chain uses TRBV6-5 with TRBJ1-4; weak D call: TRBD1 (5 bases). Trimming pared 5 bases from V and 2 bases from J, leaving 12 bases between. The CDR3 consists of 15 residues. Looked up from germline, CDR1 is MNHEY and CDR2 is SVGAGI. Here the CDR3 reads CASSRQGVTNEKLFF. In DNA form, the CDR3 reads TGTGCCAGCAGTCGTCAGGGTGTCACTAATGAAAAACTGTTTTTT.

The chain recombines TRBV3-1 (or the pseudogene TRBV3-2) with TRBJ2-7; D is tentatively TRBD1 or TRBD2 (6 bases each). This CDR3 comprises 16 residues. V shed 3 bases and J shed 5 bases, with 20 bases lying between them. CDR1 and CDR2 from the germline V gene are LGHDT and YNNKEL (reference sequence). DNA of the CDR3: TGTGCCAGCAGCCAGCCCAGCATAGCGGAGGGGGACGAGCAGTACTTC. Encoded protein: CASSQPSIAEGDEQYF.

The chain recombines TRBV6-5 with TRBJ1-5; D is undetermined. The CDR3 is made up of 12 amino acids. The germline V and J ends were trimmed by 6 bases and 4 bases, with 7 bases remaining between them. In germline, CDR1 is MNHEY, CDR2 SVGAGI. CDR3 DNA sequence: TGTGCCAGCAGGGGCCCTAATCAGCCCCAGCATTTT. It codes for CASRGPNQPQHF.

V and J are TRBV5-4 and TRBJ2-7; D gene ambiguous. Germline V gene sequence: CDR1 SGHNT, CDR2 YYREEE (reference sequence). The V end was cut by 0 bases, the J end by 4 bases, with 5 bases between. The CDR3 has 12 amino acids. The CDR3 DNA follows: TGTGCCAGCAGCTTGGCTTCGTACGAGCAGTACTTC. Protein sequence: CASSLASYEQYF.

This chain connects TRBV6-6 to TRBJ2-1, with TRBD2 identical over 13 bases. The germline V gene encodes CDR1 MNHNY and CDR2 SVGAGI (reference sequence). The CDR3 spans 16 residues. J lost 4 bases, V lost 5 bases, and 5 bases had no gene match. In nucleotides, the CDR3 is TGTGCCAGCAGTCGGACTAGCGGGGGAGCTTACAATGAGCAGTTCTTC. Its translation: CASSRTSGGAYNEQFF.

This chain joins TRBV14 and TRBJ2-3; D gene ambiguous. The CDR3 runs to 13 residues. Germline CDR1 reads SGHDN; CDR2 reads FVKESK. Trimming left V 0 bases short and J 4 bases short, with 5 bases between. CDR3 nucleotides: TGTGCCAGCAGCCAAGATATGGCAGATACGCAGTATTTT. This codes for CASSQDMADTQYF.

The chain combines TRBV6-5 with TRBJ2-7; tentative D call: TRBD1 (6 bases). Germline-derived CDR1 and CDR2 are MNHEY and SVGAGI. The CDR3 consists of 12 residues. V was shortened by 6 bases and J by 3 bases, with 9 bases between the two germline ends. Here the CDR3 DNA reads TGTGCCAGCAGGGCAGGGGTCTACGAGCAGTACTTC. This translates into CASRAGVYEQYF.

The rearrangement joins TRBV11-2 to TRBJ1-1, with 8 positions matching TRBD1. CDR3 length equals 13 residues. CDR1 SGHAT and CDR2 FQNNGV come from the germline V gene. With 6 bases clipped from V and 4 bases from J, the junction kept 4 bases outside the gene matches. The CDR3 coding sequence is TGTGCCAGCAGAGGACAGGGAGGCACTGAAGCTTTCTTT. Amino acids: CASRGQGGTEAFF.

This rearrangement joins TRBV4-2 to TRBJ1-3, with D hard to call. The CDR3 length is 15 residues. The germline gives CDR1 LGHNA, CDR2 YNFKEQ. V was pared by 1 base and J by 2 bases, with 9 bases between. CDR3: CASSQAEQTGNTIYF. The DNA for the CDR3 is TGTGCCAGCAGCCAAGCGGAGCAGACTGGAAACACCATATATTTT.

The V and J genes are TRBV9 and TRBJ1-5, with TRBD1 identical over 8 bases. With 4 bases clipped from V and 4 bases from J, the junction kept 4 bases outside the gene matches. Germline CDR1 and CDR2: SGDLS and YYNGEE. The CDR3 covers 14 residues. The CDR3 nucleotides are TGTGCCAGCAGCTCAGGGGGCGGGAATCAGCCCCAGCATTTT. Its translation: CASSSGGGNQPQHF.

V gene TRBV9 combines with J gene TRBJ2-3, with D perhaps TRBD1 or TRBD2 (6 bases each). The CDR3 consists of 16 residues. V was pared by 4 bases and J by 4 bases, with 19 bases between. The germline CDR1 and CDR2 sequences are SGDLS and YYNGEE. The CDR3 region has the DNA TGTGCCAGCAGCCCCCGGGGGCCCACGGGTGCAGATACGCAGTATTTT. Translating gives CASSPRGPTGADTQYF.

In this sample, this clone turned up once. The chain combines TRBV19 with TRBJ2-7; D is possibly TRBD1 or TRBD2 (5 bases each). Germline lookup yields CDR1 LNHDA and CDR2 SQIVND (reference sequence). This CDR3 is built from 15 residues. V lost 5 bases to trimming and J lost 5 bases, with 19 bases between them. The DNA of the CDR3 is TGTGCCAGTAGTCCCCGAGTGGGGGTGGCTGACGAGCAGTACTTC. It translates to CASSPRVGVADEQYF.

The chain links TRBV19 to TRBJ1-5, with D possibly being TRBD1 (5 bases). Trimming shortened V by 6 bases and J by 0 bases, and 6 bases separated the two germline ends. Germline V gene data show CDR1 as LNHDA and CDR2 as SQIVND (reference sequence). The CDR3 contains 13 residues. CDR3 nucleotide sequence: TGTGCCAGTAGGACAGCTAGCAATCAGCCCCAGCATTTT. As protein: CASRTASNQPQHF.

The chain uses TRBV11-2 and TRBJ2-7; TRBD1 aligns across 7 bases. CDR1 is SGHAT, CDR2 FQNNGV, per germline. The CDR3 loop spans 14 amino acids. Germline trimming cut 6 bases from V and 5 bases from J; bases unmatched to any gene: 10. For the CDR3, the DNA is TGTGCCAGCAGACGATTGACAGGGCTTGACGAGCAGTACTTC. Its protein is CASRRLTGLDEQYF. Together with reference TRBV11-2 and TRBJ2-7, the CDR3 gives the full variable domain: EAGVAQSPRYKIIEKRQSVAFWCNPISGHATLYWYQQILGQGPKLLIQFQNNGVVDDSQLPKDRFSAERLKGVDSTLKIQPAKLEDSAVYLCASRRLTGLDEQYFGPGTRLTVT.

The chain is built from TRBV2 and TRBJ2-2; 8 positions match TRBD2. The ends lost 7 bases at V and 6 bases at J; junction bases unmatched: 4. Germline V lookup: CDR1 SNHLY, CDR2 FYNNEI. The CDR3 runs to 13 residues. CDR3 in amino acids: CASTAGGPGELFF. CDR3 bases: TGTGCCAGCACCGCGGGGGGTCCCGGGGAGCTGTTTTTT.

The CDR3 loop is CASSQEVGGSNQPQHF. The CDR3 DNA reads as TGCGCCAGCAGCCAAGAGGTAGGGGGGAGCAATCAGCCCCAGCATTTT. This chain links TRBV4-3 with TRBJ1-5; possible D gene TRBD1, 6 bases. This CDR3 is built from 16 residues. Germline V gives CDR1 LGHNA, CDR2 YSLEER. V was pared by 0 bases and J by 1 base, with 10 bases between.

In DNA, the CDR3 is TGTGCCAGCGTCGACGACAGGACCTCTAATGAAAAACTGTTTTTT. Encoded protein: CASVDDRTSNEKLFF. V usage is TRBV2 and J usage is TRBJ1-4, with D perhaps TRBD1 (6 bases). Trimming removed 8 bases at V and 3 bases at J, with 16 bases between. Germline loops: CDR1 SNHLY, CDR2 FYNNEI. The length of the CDR3 is 15 residues.

The V call is TRBV11-2, the J call TRBJ2-2; the match to TRBD1 covers 11 bases. This CDR3 region has 16 residues. In germline, CDR1 is SGHAT, CDR2 FQNNGV. The V segment lost 4 bases and the J segment 2 bases; nucleotides outside the gene matches: 3. DNA of the CDR3: TGTGCCAGCAGCTCTGGGACAGGGGGTAACACCGGGGAGCTGTTTTTT. Encoded protein: CASSSGTGGNTGELFF.

This chain joins TRBV27 and TRBJ1-1, with TRBD1 matching over 8 bases. Losses at the gene ends were 7 bases for V and 6 bases for J; bases not matched to a gene: 10. The CDR3 consists of 14 residues. Germline V gives CDR1 MNHEY, CDR2 SMNVEV (reference sequence). This CDR3 is CASMYSQGAPEAFF. CDR3 DNA: TGTGCCAGCATGTATTCCCAGGGGGCCCCTGAAGCTTTCTTT.

The V call is TRBV13, the J call TRBJ2-7, with unresolved D. Per germline, CDR1 PRHDT and CDR2 FYEKMQ (reference sequence). V lost 5 bases, J lost 4 bases, and 12 bases lay in between. This CDR3 is built from 13 residues. The chain's CDR3 is CASSPGRYYEQYF. CDR3 bases: TGTGCCAGCAGCCCCGGGCGGTATTACGAGCAGTACTTC. Drawing the rest from reference TRBV13 and TRBJ2-7, the complete variable domain is AAGVIQSPRHLIKEKRETATLKCYPIPRHDTVYWYQQGPGQDPQFLISFYEKMQSDKGSIPDRFSAQQFSDYHSELNMSSLELGDSALYFCASSPGRYYEQYFGPGTRLTVT.

The rearrangement links TRBV24-1 to TRBJ2-3; D not certain. Trimming stripped 2 bases from V and 0 bases from J, with 8 bases between. Germline-derived CDR1 and CDR2 are KGHDR and SFDVKD. The CDR3 length is 15 residues. The CDR3 bases are TGTGCCACCAGTGATTACACCGGGAGCACAGATACGCAGTATTTT. Translating gives CATSDYTGSTDTQYF.